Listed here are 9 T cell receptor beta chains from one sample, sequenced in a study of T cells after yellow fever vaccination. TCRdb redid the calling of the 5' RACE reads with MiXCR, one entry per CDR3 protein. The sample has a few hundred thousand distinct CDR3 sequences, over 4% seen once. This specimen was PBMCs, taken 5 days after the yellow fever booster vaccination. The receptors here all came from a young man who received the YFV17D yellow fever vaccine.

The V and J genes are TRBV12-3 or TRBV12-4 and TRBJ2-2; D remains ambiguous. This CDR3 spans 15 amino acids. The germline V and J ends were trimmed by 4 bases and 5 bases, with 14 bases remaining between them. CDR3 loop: CASSWPLPRTGELFF. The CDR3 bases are TGTGCCAGCAGTTGGCCCCTTCCTAGGACCGGGGAGCTGTTTTTT.

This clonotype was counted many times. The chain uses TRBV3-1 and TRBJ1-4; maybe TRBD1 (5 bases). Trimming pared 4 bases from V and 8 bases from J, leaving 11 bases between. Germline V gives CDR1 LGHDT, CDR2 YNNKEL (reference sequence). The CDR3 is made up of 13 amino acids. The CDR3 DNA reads TGTGCCAGCAGCCCGGGTTGGGGGGAAAAACTGTTTTTT. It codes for CASSPGWGEKLFF.

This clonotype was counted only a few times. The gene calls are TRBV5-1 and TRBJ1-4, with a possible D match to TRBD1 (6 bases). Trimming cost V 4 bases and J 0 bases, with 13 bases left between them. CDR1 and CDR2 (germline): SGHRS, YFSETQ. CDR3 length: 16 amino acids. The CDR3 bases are TGCGCCAGCAGCCTGAGGGGGACACCAACTAATGAAAAACTGTTTTTT. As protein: CASSLRGTPTNEKLFF.

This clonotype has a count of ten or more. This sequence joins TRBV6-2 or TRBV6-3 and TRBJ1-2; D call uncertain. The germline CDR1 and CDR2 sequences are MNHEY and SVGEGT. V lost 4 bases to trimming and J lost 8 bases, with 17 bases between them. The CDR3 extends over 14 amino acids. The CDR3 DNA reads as TGTGCCAGCAGTTCACCAGCCTCCTTTATAGGCTACACCTTC. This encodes CASSSPASFIGYTF.

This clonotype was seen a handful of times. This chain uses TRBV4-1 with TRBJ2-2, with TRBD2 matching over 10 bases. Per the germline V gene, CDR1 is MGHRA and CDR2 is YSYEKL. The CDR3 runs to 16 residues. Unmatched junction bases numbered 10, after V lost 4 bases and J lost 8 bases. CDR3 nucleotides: TGCGCCAGCAGCCCCGGTGATAGCGGGGGGCGGGGGGAGCTGTTTTTT. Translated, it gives CASSPGDSGGRGELFF.

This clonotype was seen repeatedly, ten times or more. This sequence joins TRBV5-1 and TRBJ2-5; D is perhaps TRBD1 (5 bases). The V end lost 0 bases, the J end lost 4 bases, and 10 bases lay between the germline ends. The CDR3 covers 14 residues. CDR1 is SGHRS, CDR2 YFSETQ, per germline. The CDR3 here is CASSLDQGTETQYF. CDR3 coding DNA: TGCGCCAGCAGCTTGGATCAGGGTACAGAGACCCAGTACTTC.

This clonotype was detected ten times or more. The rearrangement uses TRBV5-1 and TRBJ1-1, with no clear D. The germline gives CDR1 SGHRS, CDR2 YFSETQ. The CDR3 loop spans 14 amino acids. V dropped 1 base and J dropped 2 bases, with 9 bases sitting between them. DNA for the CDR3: TGCGCCAGCAGCTTGATTAGGCCTAACACTGAAGCTTTCTTT. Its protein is CASSLIRPNTEAFF.

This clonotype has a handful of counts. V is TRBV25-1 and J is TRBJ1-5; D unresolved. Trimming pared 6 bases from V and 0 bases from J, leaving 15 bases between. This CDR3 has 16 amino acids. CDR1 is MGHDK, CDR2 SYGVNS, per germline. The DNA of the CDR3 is TGTGCCAGCAGCAATGAGGGATGGAATAGCAATCAGCCCCAGCATTTT. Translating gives CASSNEGWNSNQPQHF.

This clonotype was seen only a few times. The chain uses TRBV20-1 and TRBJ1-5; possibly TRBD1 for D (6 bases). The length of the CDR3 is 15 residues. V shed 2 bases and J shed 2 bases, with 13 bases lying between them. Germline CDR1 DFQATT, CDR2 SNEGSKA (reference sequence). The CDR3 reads CSARNRQEGNQPQHF. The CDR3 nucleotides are TGCAGTGCTAGAAATAGACAGGAAGGCAATCAGCCCCAGCATTTT.